A single sample is the source of the 20 T cell receptor beta chains below, sequenced in a study of blood T cell repertoires in COVID-19. Only in-frame clones appear in the TCRdb table, and some are missing; sequencing was by immunoSEQ multiplex PCR. The sample has some 290,000 clones, approximately 91% seen once. The specimen sequenced was PBMCs or T cells enriched from blood (not recorded which). The receptors were gathered from a woman aged 40 to 55 with acute COVID-19.

This sequence joins TRBV19 and TRBJ1-5, with D maybe TRBD1 (5 bases). CDR1 is LNHDA, CDR2 SQIVND, per germline (reference sequence). CDR3 length equals 13 residues. V lost 2 bases and J lost 9, with 11 bases in between. The CDR3 nucleotides read TGTGCCAGTAGTATAAAGGGGTTGGGGCCCCAGCATTTT. Protein product: CASSIKGLGPQHF.

J is TRBJ1-2 and V is TRBV7-9, with 10 bases lining up with TRBD1. From germline, CDR1 is SEHNR and CDR2 FQNEAQ (reference sequence). V lost 4 bases and J lost 8; bases outside the gene matches: 7. The CDR3 spans 14 residues. CDR3 DNA sequence: TGTGCCAGCAGCTCCGACAGGGGGCTAGGGGGCTACACCTTC. It encodes CASSSDRGLGGYTF.

This rearrangement joins TRBV3-1 (or the pseudogene TRBV3-2) to TRBJ1-1; tentative D call: TRBD1 (5 bases). Germline CDR1 and CDR2: LGHDT and YNNKEL (reference sequence). There are 15 residues in the CDR3. With 1 base removed from V and 0 bases from J, the gap between germline ends came to 9 bases. CDR3 amino acids: CASSQGSGMNTEAFF. CDR3 bases: TGTGCCAGCAGCCAAGGGTCAGGGATGAACACTGAAGCTTTCTTT.

The genes are TRBV12-3 or TRBV12-4 and TRBJ2-4, with D unresolved. The CDR3 has 11 residues. V lost 3 bases and J 5 bases, leaving 2 bases between the germline ends. The DNA for the CDR3 is TGTGCCAGCAGTTTCGAAAACATTCAGTACTTC. Residues: CASSFENIQYF.

The rearrangement joins TRBV6-6 to TRBJ1-4; D unresolved. Germline V gene lookup returns CDR1 MNHNY and CDR2 SVGAGI (reference sequence). V lost 0 bases and J lost 8, with 10 bases in between. This CDR3 spans 14 amino acids. DNA for the CDR3: TGTGCCAGCAGTTACTCCGGGTTAGGAGAAAAACTGTTTTTT. This gives the protein CASSYSGLGEKLFF.

This clone was recorded once. Other DNA variants within this sample encode the same CDR3. The gene calls are TRBV12-3 or TRBV12-4 and TRBJ1-1; no reliable D call. The germline V and J ends were trimmed by 3 bases and 1 base, with 6 bases remaining between them. This CDR3 spans 13 amino acids. The CDR3 region has the DNA TGTGCCAGCAGTTTGAGCCAGAACACTGAAGCTTTCTTT. It translates to CASSLSQNTEAFF.

The rearrangement joins TRBV5-4 to TRBJ1-6; D is unresolved. Germline V gene data show CDR1 as SGHNT and CDR2 as YYREEE (reference sequence). V lost 5 bases to trimming and J lost 7 bases, with 10 bases between them. This CDR3 has 13 amino acids. CDR3 in amino acids: CASRETGNSPLHF. The CDR3 DNA follows: TGTGCCAGCAGGGAGACCGGGAATTCACCCCTCCACTTT.

This chain links TRBV30 with TRBJ1-6; D is possibly TRBD1 (5 bases). V gave up 4 bases and J gave up 0 bases, with 19 bases separating them. The CDR3 is 18 amino acids. Germline loops: CDR1 GTSNPN, CDR2 SVGIG (reference sequence). CDR3 protein: CAWTDPRDGNSYNSPLHF. The CDR3, as DNA: TGTGCCTGGACCGACCCCAGGGATGGAAACTCCTATAATTCACCCCTCCACTTT.

The chain is built from TRBV19 and TRBJ1-6, with D possibly TRBD1 on 6 matching bases. With 6 bases removed from V and 5 bases from J, the gap between germline ends came to 11 bases. Germline V gene data show CDR1 as LNHDA and CDR2 as SQIVND (reference sequence). The CDR3 is 14 amino acids. This CDR3 reads CASSPGQDNSPLHF. In nucleotides, the CDR3 is TGTGCCAGTAGCCCGGGACAAGATAATTCACCCCTCCACTTT. The whole variable domain, remainder taken from reference TRBV19 and TRBJ1-6, is DGGITQSPKYLFRKEGQNVTLSCEQNLNHDAMYWYRQDPGQGLRLIYYSQIVNDFQKGDIAEGYSVSREKKESFPLTVTSAQKNPTAFYLCASSPGQDNSPLHFGNGTRLTVT.

This sequence joins TRBV5-1 and TRBJ1-2; 8 bases fit TRBD1. V shed 4 bases, J shed 5 bases, and the junction held 4 bases outside the gene matches. CDR3 length equals 13 residues. Germline CDR1 SGHRS, CDR2 YFSETQ. As DNA, the CDR3 is TGCGCCAGCAGCGAGGGACAGGTATATGGCTACACCTTC. Amino acid sequence: CASSEGQVYGYTF.

This clone was seen once. The chain carries TRBV28 and TRBJ1-2; D remains unclear. Trimming left V 6 bases short and J 0 bases short, with 2 bases between. The CDR3 contains 11 residues. CDR1 and CDR2 from the germline V gene are MDHEN and SYDVKM. In DNA, the CDR3 is TGTGCCAGCAGCACTAACTATGGCTACACCTTC. Translating gives CASSTNYGYTF.

This clone was counted a single time. CDR3 nucleotides: TGCGCCAGCAGCCAAGGTCCCGGGACAGGGGGCAGAAGCACAGATACGCAGTATTTT. Translated, it gives CASSQGPGTGGRSTDTQYF. The chain employs TRBV4-3 and TRBJ2-3; 12 bases are shared with TRBD1. Germline values: CDR1 LGHNA, CDR2 YSLEER. The CDR3 extends over 19 amino acids. Unmatched junction bases numbered 8, after V lost 1 base and J lost 0 bases.

This clone was observed once. V usage is TRBV18 and J usage is TRBJ1-1; perhaps TRBD1 as D (5 bases). The CDR3 contains 13 residues. Trimming pared 5 bases from V and 3 bases from J, leaving 10 bases between. The germline V gene has CDR1 KGHSH and CDR2 LQKENI. The CDR3 reads CASSADSYTEAFF. In DNA form, the CDR3 reads TGTGCCAGCTCAGCAGACAGTTACACTGAAGCTTTCTTT.

The V gene is TRBV18, the J gene TRBJ2-3; D is unclear. Germline-derived CDR1 and CDR2 are KGHSH and LQKENI. Trimming took 0 bases from V and 6 from J, leaving 7 bases between them. This CDR3 has 13 amino acids. CDR3 nucleotides: TGTGCCAGCTCACCACCACTCGTGGATACGCAGTATTTT. Amino acids: CASSPPLVDTQYF.

This chain links TRBV28 with TRBJ1-1; 10 bases are shared with TRBD1. Germline V gene sequence: CDR1 MDHEN, CDR2 SYDVKM. J lost 7 bases, V lost 5 bases, and 7 bases had no gene match. The CDR3 has 14 residues. The CDR3 is CASSGTGARGEAFF. The DNA for the CDR3 is TGTGCCAGCAGTGGGACAGGGGCGAGGGGTGAAGCTTTCTTT.

The rearrangement uses TRBV30 and TRBJ1-5; tentative D call: TRBD1 (6 bases). Deletions cut 8 bases from V and 3 bases from J, with 11 bases between. Germline CDR1 is GTSNPN and CDR2 is SVGIG (reference sequence). The length of the CDR3 is 12 residues. CDR3 amino acids: CALGQPNQPQHF. The CDR3 DNA reads as TGTGCCCTAGGACAGCCCAATCAGCCCCAGCATTTT.

The CDR3 sequence is CASAEGRAGEEQYF. The CDR3 DNA follows: TGTGCCAGCGCGGAAGGTAGGGCGGGGGAAGAGCAGTACTTC. The rearrangement links TRBV2 to TRBJ2-7, with 7 bases aligning to TRBD2. Germline V gives CDR1 SNHLY, CDR2 FYNNEI. This CDR3 spans 14 amino acids. Unmatched junction bases numbered 14, after V lost 8 bases and J lost 7 bases.

V and J are TRBV7-2 and TRBJ1-6, with a tentative D call TRBD1 (5 bases). This CDR3 has 15 residues. Germline CDR1 reads SGHTA; CDR2 reads FQGNSA. V was pared by 0 bases and J by 7 bases, with 10 bases between. As DNA, the CDR3 is TGTGCCAGCAGCTTAGCGGGCAGGGAAAATTCACCCCTCCACTTT. It translates to CASSLAGRENSPLHF.

The chain carries TRBV4-1 and TRBJ2-1; maybe TRBD1 (5 bases). CDR1 and CDR2 (germline): MGHRA, YSYEKL. Trimming cost V 3 bases and J 0 bases, with 12 bases left between them. The CDR3 consists of 16 residues. In DNA form, the CDR3 reads TGCGCCAGCAGCCACCCACAGGTCAGCTCCTACAATGAGCAGTTCTTC. This codes for CASSHPQVSSYNEQFF.

This clone was recorded only once. The V and J genes are TRBV7-9 and TRBJ2-7; TRBD1 is a possible D gene (5 bases). The length of the CDR3 is 14 residues. Germline V gives CDR1 SEHNR, CDR2 FQNEAQ (reference sequence). Trimming left V 1 base short and J 6 bases short, with 13 bases between. This chain's CDR3 is CASSLGLSQGEQYF. In DNA form, the CDR3 reads TGTGCCAGCAGCTTAGGACTTTCGCAGGGCGAGCAGTACTTC. The whole variable domain, filled in from reference TRBV7-9 and TRBJ2-7, reads DTGVSQNPRHKITKRGQNVTFRCDPISEHNRLYWYRQTLGQGPEFLTYFQNEAQLEKSRLLSDRFSAERPKGSFSTLEIQRTEQGDSAMYLCASSLGLSQGEQYFGPGTRLTVT.